Following are 9 T cell receptor beta chains from one sample sequenced in a study of T cell responses to AZD1222 COVID-19 vaccine. TCRdb's copy holds only in-frame clones and misses some; the assay was immunoSEQ multiplex PCR. The table records roughly 160,000 clones, about 83% of them present only once. Here the sequenced sample was peripheral blood, taken 28 days after the second AZD1222 dose. Source of these receptors: an adult who received the AZD1222 COVID-19 vaccine.

Only a few counts were recorded for this clone. The V call is TRBV9, the J call TRBJ1-3; 7 bases match TRBD1. The CDR3 contains 16 residues. J was trimmed by 1 base and V by 4 bases; bases with no gene match: 8. Germline CDR1 and CDR2: SGDLS and YYNGEE. The CDR3 DNA reads TGTGCCAGCAGCTCCCAACAGGGGTTATCTGGAAACACCATATATTTT. Translation: CASSSQQGLSGNTIYF. The full variable domain, in which reference TRBV9 and TRBJ1-3 provide the parts outside the CDR3, is DSGVTQTPKHLITATGQRVTLRCSPRSGDLSVYWYQQSLDQGLQFLIQYYNGEERAKGNILERFSAQQFPDLHSELNLSSLELGDSALYFCASSSQQGLSGNTIYFGEGSWLTVV.

The table lists this clone with a count of one. The rearrangement joins TRBV11-2 to TRBJ1-3; possibly TRBD1 for D (6 bases). Germline V CDR1 and CDR2: SGHAT, FQNNGV. V gave up 2 bases and J gave up 0 bases, with 11 bases separating them. The CDR3 has 16 amino acids. The CDR3 sequence: CASSLLVDSSGNTIYF. As DNA, the CDR3 is TGTGCCAGCAGCTTATTGGTGGACAGCTCTGGAAACACCATATATTTT.

V is TRBV4-3 and J is TRBJ1-6; 7 bases line up with TRBD1. J was trimmed by 10 bases and V by 1 base; bases with no gene match: 7. Germline lookup yields CDR1 LGHNA and CDR2 YSLEER. CDR3 size: 15 residues. In DNA, the CDR3 is TGCGCCAGCAGCCAAGGGAACAGGGGACACTCACCCCTCCACTTT. Its translation is CASSQGNRGHSPLHF.

J is TRBJ1-1 and V is TRBV10-1; 9 nucleotides match TRBD1. The junction had 7 bases not matched to a gene; V was cut back by 5 bases and J by 6 bases. The germline V gene encodes CDR1 WNHNN and CDR2 SYGVQD (reference sequence). This CDR3 spans 14 amino acids. For the CDR3, the DNA is TGCGCCAGCAGTTTTGACAGGGGGACGTCTGAAGCTTTCTTT. Amino acids: CASSFDRGTSEAFF.

The J gene is TRBJ2-5, the V gene TRBV15; D perhaps matches TRBD2 (6 bases). V lost 4 bases, J lost 4 bases, and 13 bases lay in between. Germline loops: CDR1 LNHNV, CDR2 YYDKDF (reference sequence). The CDR3 consists of 14 residues. Here the CDR3 DNA reads TGTGCCACCAGCACTTTCGTGGGGGGAGAGACCCAGTACTTC. Translated, it gives CATSTFVGGETQYF.

The V and J genes are TRBV6-5 and TRBJ2-5; no clear D gene. V lost 6 bases and J lost 4, with 12 bases in between. The CDR3 contains 13 residues. Germline lookup yields CDR1 MNHEY and CDR2 SVGAGI. In DNA form, the CDR3 reads TGTGCCAGCAGAGGCGGTGGACGAGAGACCCAGTACTTC. Residues: CASRGGGRETQYF.

As regards this clone: Distinct nucleotide sequences in the sample also encode this CDR3. The J gene is TRBJ2-5, the V gene TRBV20-1, with unresolved D. Trimming took off 3 bases at V and 5 bases at J, with 4 bases between the two ends. The length of the CDR3 is 10 residues. Per germline, CDR1 DFQATT and CDR2 SNEGSKA (reference sequence). For the CDR3, the DNA is TGCAGTGCTAGTCAGGAGACCCAGTACTTC. Residues: CSASQETQYF.

This chain joins TRBV2 and TRBJ2-7, with a possible D match to TRBD1 (5 bases). The germline CDR1 and CDR2 sequences are SNHLY and FYNNEI. CDR3 size: 12 residues. V lost 8 bases to trimming and J lost 2 bases, with 10 bases between them. Written as DNA, the CDR3 is TGTGCCAGCGCTCAGGGCCCCTACGAGCAGTACTTC. This encodes CASAQGPYEQYF.

This rearrangement joins TRBV19 to TRBJ2-2; D remains ambiguous. Germline lookup yields CDR1 LNHDA and CDR2 SQIVND (reference sequence). The length of the CDR3 is 17 residues. Trimming took off 10 bases at V and 4 bases at J, with 25 bases between the two ends. CDR3 DNA: TGTGCCACCTCGTCCGGACCATTTTCTGAAGGCACCGGGGAGCTGTTTTTT. Its translation: CATSSGPFSEGTGELFF.